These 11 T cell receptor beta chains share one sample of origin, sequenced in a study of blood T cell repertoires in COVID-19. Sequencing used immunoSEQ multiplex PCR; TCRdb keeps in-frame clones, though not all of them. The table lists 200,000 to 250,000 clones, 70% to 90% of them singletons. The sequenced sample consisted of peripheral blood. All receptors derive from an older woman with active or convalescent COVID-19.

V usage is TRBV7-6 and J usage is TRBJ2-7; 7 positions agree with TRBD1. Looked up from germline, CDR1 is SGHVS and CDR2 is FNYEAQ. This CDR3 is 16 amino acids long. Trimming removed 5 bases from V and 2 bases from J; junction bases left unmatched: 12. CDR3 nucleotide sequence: TGTGCCAGCAGCGAAAGACAGGGCCCCTGGCCCTACGAGCAGTACTTC. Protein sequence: CASSERQGPWPYEQYF.

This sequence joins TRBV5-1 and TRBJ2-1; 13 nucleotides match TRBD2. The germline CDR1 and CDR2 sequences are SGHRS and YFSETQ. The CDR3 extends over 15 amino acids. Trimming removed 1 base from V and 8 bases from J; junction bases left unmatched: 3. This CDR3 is CASSLRLAGGYEQFF. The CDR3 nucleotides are TGCGCCAGCAGCTTGCGACTAGCGGGGGGCTATGAGCAGTTCTTC.

CDR3 DNA sequence: TGTGCCAGCAACCCACAGGGGGCATTCAATCAGCCCCAGCATTTT. Its translation: CASNPQGAFNQPQHF. The chain couples TRBV2 to TRBJ1-5; 9 bases line up with TRBD1. The CDR3 has 15 residues. J was trimmed by 3 bases and V by 7 bases; bases with no gene match: 7. CDR1 SNHLY and CDR2 FYNNEI come from the germline V gene. Based on the CDR3 plus reference TRBV2 and TRBJ1-5, the full variable domain is EPEVTQTPSHQVTQMGQEVILRCVPISNHLYFYWYRQILGQKVEFLVSFYNNEISEKSEIFDDQFSVERPDGSNFTLKIRSTKLEDSAMYFCASNPQGAFNQPQHFGDGTRLSIL.

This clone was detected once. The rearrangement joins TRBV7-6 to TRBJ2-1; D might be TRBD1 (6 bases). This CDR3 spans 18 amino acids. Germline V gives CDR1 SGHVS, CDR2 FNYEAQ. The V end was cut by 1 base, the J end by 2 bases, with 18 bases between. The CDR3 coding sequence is TGTGCCAGCAGCTTAGGGGGTGGCGGACAGCTTACCTACAATGAGCAGTTCTTC. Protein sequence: CASSLGGGGQLTYNEQFF.

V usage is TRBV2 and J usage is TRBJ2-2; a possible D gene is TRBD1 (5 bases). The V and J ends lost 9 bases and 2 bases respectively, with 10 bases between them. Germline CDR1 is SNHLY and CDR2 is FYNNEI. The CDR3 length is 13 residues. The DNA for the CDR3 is TGTGCCAGTCTCGGACAAAACACCGGGGAGCTGTTTTTT. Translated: CASLGQNTGELFF.

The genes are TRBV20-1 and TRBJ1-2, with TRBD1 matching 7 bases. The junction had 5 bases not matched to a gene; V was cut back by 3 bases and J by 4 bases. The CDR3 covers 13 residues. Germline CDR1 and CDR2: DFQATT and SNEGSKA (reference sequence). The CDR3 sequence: CSASPWTGYGYTF. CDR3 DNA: TGCAGTGCTAGTCCATGGACAGGCTATGGCTACACCTTC.

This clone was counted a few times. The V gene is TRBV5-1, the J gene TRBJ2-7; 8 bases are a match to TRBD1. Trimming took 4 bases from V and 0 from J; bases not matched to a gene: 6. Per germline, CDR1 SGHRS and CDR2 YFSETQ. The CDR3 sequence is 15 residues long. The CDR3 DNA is TGCGCCAGCAGCCCAGGGGGCACTATCTCCTACGAGCAGTACTTC. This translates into CASSPGGTISYEQYF. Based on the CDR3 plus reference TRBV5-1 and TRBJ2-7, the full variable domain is KAGVTQTPRYLIKTRGQQVTLSCSPISGHRSVSWYQQTPGQGLQFLFEYFSETQRNKGNFPGRFSGRQFSNSRSEMNVSTLELGDSALYLCASSPGGTISYEQYFGPGTRLTVT.

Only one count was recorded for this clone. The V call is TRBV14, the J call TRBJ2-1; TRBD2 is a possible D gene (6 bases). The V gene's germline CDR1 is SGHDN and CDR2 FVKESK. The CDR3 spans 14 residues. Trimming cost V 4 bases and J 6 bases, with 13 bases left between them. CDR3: CASSRWRDGNEQFF. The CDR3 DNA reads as TGTGCCAGCAGCCGGTGGCGGGATGGCAATGAGCAGTTCTTC.

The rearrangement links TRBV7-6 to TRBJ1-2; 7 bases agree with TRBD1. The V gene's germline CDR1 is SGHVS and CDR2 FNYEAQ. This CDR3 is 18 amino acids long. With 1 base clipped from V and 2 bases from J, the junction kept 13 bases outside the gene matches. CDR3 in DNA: TGTGCCAGCAGCTTAGGTTGGAAGACAGGGCGATCCAACTATGGCTACACCTTC. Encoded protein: CASSLGWKTGRSNYGYTF.

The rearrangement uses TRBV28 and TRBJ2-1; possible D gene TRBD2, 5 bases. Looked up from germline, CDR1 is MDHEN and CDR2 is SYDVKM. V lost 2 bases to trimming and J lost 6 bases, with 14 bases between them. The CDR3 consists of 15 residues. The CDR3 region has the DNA TGTGCCAGCAGTTTACCCTCGGACTTGAGCAATGAGCAGTTCTTC. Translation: CASSLPSDLSNEQFF.

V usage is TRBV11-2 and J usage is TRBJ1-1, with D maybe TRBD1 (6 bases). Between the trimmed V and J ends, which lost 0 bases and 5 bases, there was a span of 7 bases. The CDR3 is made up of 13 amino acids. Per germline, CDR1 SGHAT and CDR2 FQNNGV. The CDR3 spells CASSLDGQTEAFF. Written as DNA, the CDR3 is TGTGCCAGCAGCTTAGATGGACAGACTGAAGCTTTCTTT.